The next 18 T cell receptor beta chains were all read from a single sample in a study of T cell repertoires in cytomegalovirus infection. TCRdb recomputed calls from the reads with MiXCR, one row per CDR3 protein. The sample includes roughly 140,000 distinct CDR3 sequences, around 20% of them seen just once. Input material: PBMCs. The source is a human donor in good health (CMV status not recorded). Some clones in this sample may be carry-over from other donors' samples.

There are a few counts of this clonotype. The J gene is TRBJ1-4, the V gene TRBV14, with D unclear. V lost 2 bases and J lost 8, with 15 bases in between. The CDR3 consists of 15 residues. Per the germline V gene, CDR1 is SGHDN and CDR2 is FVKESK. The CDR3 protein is CASSQLPVGGEKLFF. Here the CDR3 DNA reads TGTGCCAGCAGCCAACTTCCCGTTGGTGGCGAAAAACTGTTTTTT.

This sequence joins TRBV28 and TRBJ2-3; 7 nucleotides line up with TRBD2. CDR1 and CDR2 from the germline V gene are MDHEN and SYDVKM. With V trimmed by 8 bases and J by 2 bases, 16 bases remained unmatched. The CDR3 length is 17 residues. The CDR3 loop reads CASPRTGEGHPTDTQYF. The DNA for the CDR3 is TGTGCCAGCCCCCGGACGGGGGAGGGGCACCCCACAGATACGCAGTATTTT.

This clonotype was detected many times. The CDR3: CAWSFQVMVNTEAFF. Here the CDR3 DNA reads TGTGCCTGGAGCTTCCAAGTTATGGTGAACACTGAAGCTTTCTTT. The chain couples TRBV30 to TRBJ1-1; D gene uncertain. In germline, CDR1 is GTSNPN, CDR2 SVGIG (reference sequence). Trimming left V 3 bases short and J 0 bases short, with 14 bases between. CDR3 size: 15 residues.

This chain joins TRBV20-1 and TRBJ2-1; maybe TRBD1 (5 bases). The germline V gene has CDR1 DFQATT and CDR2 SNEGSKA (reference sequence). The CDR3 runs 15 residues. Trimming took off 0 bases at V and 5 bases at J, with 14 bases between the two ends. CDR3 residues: CSARDGPGQNNEQFF. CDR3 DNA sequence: TGCAGTGCTAGAGATGGGCCAGGGCAGAACAATGAGCAGTTCTTC.

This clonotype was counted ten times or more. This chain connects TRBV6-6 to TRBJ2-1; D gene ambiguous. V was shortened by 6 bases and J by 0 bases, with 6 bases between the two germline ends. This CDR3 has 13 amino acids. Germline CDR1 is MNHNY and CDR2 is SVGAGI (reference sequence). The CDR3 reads CASSFSSYNEQFF. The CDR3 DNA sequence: TGTGCCAGCAGCTTTAGCTCCTACAATGAGCAGTTCTTC.

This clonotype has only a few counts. In nucleotides, the CDR3 is TGTGCCAGCAGTTTAGGGGGCTCGAACACTGAAGCTTTCTTT. Its protein product is CASSLGGSNTEAFF. The V gene is TRBV28, the J gene TRBJ1-1; TRBD1 might be the D (6 bases). Looked up from germline, CDR1 is MDHEN and CDR2 is SYDVKM. Trimming took off 2 bases at V and 1 base at J, with 8 bases between the two ends. This CDR3 contains 14 residues.

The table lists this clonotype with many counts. CDR3 amino acids: CASSMRTGGLQETQYF. CDR3 sequence (DNA): TGTGCCAGTAGTATGAGGACAGGAGGGCTCCAAGAGACCCAGTACTTC. This chain links TRBV19 with TRBJ2-5, with D maybe TRBD1 (7 bases). The CDR3 spans 16 residues. Trimming took off 3 bases at V and 1 base at J, with 15 bases between the two ends. Germline V gives CDR1 LNHDA, CDR2 SQIVND (reference sequence).

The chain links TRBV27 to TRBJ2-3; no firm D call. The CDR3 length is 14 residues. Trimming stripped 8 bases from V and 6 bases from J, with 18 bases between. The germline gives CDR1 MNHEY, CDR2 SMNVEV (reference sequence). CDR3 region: CASGTRDARDTQYF. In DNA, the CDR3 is TGTGCCAGCGGTACCCGTGACGCCCGGGATACGCAGTATTTT.

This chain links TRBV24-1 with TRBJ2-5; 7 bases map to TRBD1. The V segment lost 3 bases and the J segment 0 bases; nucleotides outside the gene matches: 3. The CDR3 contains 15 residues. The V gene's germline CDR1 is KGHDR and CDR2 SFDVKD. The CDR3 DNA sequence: TGTGCCACCAGTGATCTACAGGGGAACCAAGAGACCCAGTACTTC. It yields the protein CATSDLQGNQETQYF.

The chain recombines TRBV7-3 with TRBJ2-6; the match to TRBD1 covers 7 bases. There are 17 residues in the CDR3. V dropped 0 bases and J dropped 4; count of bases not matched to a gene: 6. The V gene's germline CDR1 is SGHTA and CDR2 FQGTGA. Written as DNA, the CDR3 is TGTGCCAGCAGCTTAACAGGGGGCGCGGTAGGGGCCAACGTCCTGACTTTC. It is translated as CASSLTGGAVGANVLTF. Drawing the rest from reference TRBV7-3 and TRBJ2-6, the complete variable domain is GAGVSQTPSNKVTEKGKYVELRCDPISGHTALYWYRQSLGQGPEFLIYFQGTGAADDSGLPNDRFFAVRPEGSVSTLKIQRTERGDSAVYLCASSLTGGAVGANVLTFGAGSRLTVL.

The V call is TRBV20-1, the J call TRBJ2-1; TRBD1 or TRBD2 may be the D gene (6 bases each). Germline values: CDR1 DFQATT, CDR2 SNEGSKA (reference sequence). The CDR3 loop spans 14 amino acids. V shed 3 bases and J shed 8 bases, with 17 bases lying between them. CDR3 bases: TGCAGTGCTAGTGACTACTACAGGGAGGATGAGCAGTTCTTC. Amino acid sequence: CSASDYYREDEQFF.

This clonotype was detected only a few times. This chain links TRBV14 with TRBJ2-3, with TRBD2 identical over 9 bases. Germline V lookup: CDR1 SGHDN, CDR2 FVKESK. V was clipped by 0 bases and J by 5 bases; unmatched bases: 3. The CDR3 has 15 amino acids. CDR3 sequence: CASSQEAGGLDTQYF. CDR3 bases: TGTGCCAGCAGCCAAGAAGCGGGAGGCCTAGATACGCAGTATTTT.

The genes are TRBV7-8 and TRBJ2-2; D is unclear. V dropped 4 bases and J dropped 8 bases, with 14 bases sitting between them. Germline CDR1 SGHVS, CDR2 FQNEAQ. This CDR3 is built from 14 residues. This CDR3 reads CASSSATEVGELFF. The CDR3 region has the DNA TGTGCCAGCAGCTCCGCTACCGAAGTGGGGGAGCTGTTTTTT.

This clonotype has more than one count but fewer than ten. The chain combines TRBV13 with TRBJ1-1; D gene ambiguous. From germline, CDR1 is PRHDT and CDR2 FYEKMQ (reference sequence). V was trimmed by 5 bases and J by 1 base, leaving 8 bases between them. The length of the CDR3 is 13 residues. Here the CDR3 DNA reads TGTGCCAGCAGCCAAGGGAGGAACACTGAAGCTTTCTTT. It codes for CASSQGRNTEAFF.

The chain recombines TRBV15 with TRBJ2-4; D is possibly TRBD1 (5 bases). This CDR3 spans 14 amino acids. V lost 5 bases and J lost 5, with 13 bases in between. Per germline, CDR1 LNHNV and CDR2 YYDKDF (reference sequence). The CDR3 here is CATSPLGRQNIQYF. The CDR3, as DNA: TGTGCCACCAGCCCCTTGGGGCGGCAAAACATTCAGTACTTC.

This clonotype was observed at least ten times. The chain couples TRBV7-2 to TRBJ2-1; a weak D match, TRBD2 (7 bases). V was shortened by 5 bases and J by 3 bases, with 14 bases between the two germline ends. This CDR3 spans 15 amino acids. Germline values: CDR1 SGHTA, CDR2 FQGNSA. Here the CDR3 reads CASSRAGADYNEQFF. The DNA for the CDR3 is TGTGCCAGCAGCCGGGCGGGGGCGGACTACAATGAGCAGTTCTTC.

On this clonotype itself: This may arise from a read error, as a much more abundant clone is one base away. The CDR3 coding sequence is TGTGCCAGCAGCTTGGTCGGGATACGCTGGGGCTACACCTTC. Translation gives CASSLVGIRWGYTF. The chain is built from TRBV5-6 and TRBJ1-2; D gene ambiguous. Trimming cost V 0 bases and J 8 bases, with 14 bases left between them. The CDR3 consists of 14 residues. CDR1 is SGHDT, CDR2 YYEEEE, per germline.

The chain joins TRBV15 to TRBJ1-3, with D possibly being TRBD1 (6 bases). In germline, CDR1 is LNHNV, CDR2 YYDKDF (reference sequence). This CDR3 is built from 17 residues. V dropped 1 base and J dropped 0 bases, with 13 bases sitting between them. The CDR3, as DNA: TGTGCCACCAGCAGAGGGGGGGGCACGAGCTCTGGAAACACCATATATTTT. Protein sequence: CATSRGGGTSSGNTIYF.